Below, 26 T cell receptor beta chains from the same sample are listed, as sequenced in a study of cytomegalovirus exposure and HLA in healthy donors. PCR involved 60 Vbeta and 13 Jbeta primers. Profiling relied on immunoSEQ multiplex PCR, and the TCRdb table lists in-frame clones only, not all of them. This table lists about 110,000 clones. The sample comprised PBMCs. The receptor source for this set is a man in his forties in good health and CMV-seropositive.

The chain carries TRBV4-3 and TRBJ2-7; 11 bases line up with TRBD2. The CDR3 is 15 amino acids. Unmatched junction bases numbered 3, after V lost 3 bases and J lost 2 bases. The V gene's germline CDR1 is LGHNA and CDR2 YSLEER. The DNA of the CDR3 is TGCGCCAGCAGCCAGGGACTAGCGGACCCCTACGAGCAGTACTTC. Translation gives CASSQGLADPYEQYF.

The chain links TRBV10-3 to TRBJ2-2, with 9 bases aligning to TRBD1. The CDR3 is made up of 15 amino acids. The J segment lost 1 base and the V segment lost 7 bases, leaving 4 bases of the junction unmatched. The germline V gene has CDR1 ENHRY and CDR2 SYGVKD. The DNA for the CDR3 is TGTGCCATCAAAGGGGACAGGGAGAACACCGGGGAGCTGTTTTTT. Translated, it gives CAIKGDRENTGELFF.

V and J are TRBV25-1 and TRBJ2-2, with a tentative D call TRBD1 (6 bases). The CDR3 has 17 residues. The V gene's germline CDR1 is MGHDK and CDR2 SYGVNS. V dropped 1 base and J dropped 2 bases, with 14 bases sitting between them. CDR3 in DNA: TGTGCCAGCAGTGAATTCTACGGGACAAAAAACACCGGGGAGCTGTTTTTT. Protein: CASSEFYGTKNTGELFF. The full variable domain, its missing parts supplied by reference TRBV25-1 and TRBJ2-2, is EADIYQTPRYLVIGTGKKITLECSQTMGHDKMYWYQQDPGMELHLIHYSYGVNSTEKGDLSSESTVSRIRTEHFPLTLESARPSHTSQYLCASSEFYGTKNTGELFFGEGSRLTVL.

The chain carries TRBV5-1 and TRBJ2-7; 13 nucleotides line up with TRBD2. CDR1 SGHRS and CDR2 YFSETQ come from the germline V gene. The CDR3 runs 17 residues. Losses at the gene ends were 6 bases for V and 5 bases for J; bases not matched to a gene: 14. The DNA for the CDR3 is TGCGCCAGCACCCTCGGCCCGACTAGCGGGAGGACCCACGAGCAGTACTTC. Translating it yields CASTLGPTSGRTHEQYF.

In DNA, the CDR3 is TGTGCCAGCAGTTATCGGGGAATGGGATCCTACGAGCAGTACTTC. Protein sequence: CASSYRGMGSYEQYF. This chain uses TRBV27 with TRBJ2-7; a possible D gene is TRBD2 (5 bases). Germline V gene lookup returns CDR1 MNHEY and CDR2 SMNVEV (reference sequence). V was cut by 4 bases and J by 1 base, with 14 bases left in between. CDR3 length: 15 residues.

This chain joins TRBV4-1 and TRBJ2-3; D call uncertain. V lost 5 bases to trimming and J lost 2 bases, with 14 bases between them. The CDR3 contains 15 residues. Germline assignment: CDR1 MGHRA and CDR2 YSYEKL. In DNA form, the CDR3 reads TGCGCCAGCAGCTCAGAGGCCCGGTACACAGATACGCAGTATTTT. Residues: CASSSEARYTDTQYF.

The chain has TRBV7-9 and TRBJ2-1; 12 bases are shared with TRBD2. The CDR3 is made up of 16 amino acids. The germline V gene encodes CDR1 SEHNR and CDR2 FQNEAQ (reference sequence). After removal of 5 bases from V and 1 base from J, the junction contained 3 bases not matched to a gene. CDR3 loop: CASSTTSGSSYNEQFF. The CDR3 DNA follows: TGTGCCAGCAGCACGACTAGCGGGAGTTCCTACAATGAGCAGTTCTTC. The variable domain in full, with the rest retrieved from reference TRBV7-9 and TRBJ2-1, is DTGVSQNPRHKITKRGQNVTFRCDPISEHNRLYWYRQTLGQGPEFLTYFQNEAQLEKSRLLSDRFSAERPKGSFSTLEIQRTEQGDSAMYLCASSTTSGSSYNEQFFGPGTRLTVL.

This chain's CDR3 is CASSFQDTEAFF. CDR3 sequence (DNA): TGTGCCAGCAGTTTTCAGGACACTGAAGCTTTCTTT. V is TRBV28 and J is TRBJ1-1; no definite D call. Trimming removed 3 bases at V and 3 bases at J, with 5 bases between. Looked up from germline, CDR1 is MDHEN and CDR2 is SYDVKM. The CDR3 spans 12 residues.

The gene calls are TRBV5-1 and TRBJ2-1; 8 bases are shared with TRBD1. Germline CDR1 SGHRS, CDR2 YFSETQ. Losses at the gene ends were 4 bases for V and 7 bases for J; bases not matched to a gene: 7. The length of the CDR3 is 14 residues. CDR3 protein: CASSHWTGRNEQFF. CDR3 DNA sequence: TGCGCCAGCAGCCACTGGACAGGGAGAAATGAGCAGTTCTTC.

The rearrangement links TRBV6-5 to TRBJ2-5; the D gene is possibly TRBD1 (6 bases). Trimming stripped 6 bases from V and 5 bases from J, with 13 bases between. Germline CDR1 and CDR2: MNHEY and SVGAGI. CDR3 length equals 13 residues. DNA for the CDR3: TGTGCCAGCAGACCTCAGAGGGGGGAGACCCAGTACTTC. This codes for CASRPQRGETQYF.

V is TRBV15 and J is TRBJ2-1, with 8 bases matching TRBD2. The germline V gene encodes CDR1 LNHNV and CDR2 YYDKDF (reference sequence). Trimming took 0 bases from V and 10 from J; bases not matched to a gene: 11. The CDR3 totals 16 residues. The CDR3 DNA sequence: TGTGCCACCAGCAGAGACCCGGGACTAGAGGGGATGGAGCAGTTCTTC. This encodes CATSRDPGLEGMEQFF.

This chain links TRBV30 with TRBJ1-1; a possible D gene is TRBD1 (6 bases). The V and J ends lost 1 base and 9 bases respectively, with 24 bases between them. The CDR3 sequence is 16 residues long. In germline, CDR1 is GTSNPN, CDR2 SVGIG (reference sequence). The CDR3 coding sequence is TGTGCCTGGAGTGGTGCAAGGGGGACATCGGATTCTAAAGCTTTCTTT. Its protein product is CAWSGARGTSDSKAFF. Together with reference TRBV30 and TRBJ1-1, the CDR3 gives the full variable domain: SQTIHQWPATLVQPVGSPLSLECTVEGTSNPNLYWYRQAAGRGLQLLFYSVGIGQISSEVPQNLSASRPQDRQFILSSKKLLLSDSGFYLCAWSGARGTSDSKAFFGQGTRLTVV.

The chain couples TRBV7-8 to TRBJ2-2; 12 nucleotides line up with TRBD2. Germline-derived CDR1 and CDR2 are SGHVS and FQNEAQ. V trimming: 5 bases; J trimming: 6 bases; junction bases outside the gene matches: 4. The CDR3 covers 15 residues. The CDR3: CASSLRLAGAGELFF. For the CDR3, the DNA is TGTGCCAGCAGCCTCCGACTAGCGGGAGCCGGGGAGCTGTTTTTT.

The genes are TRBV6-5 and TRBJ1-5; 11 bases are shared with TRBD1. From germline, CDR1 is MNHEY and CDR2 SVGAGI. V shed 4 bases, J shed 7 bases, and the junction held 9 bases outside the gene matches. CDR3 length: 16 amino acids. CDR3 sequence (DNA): TGTGCCAGCAGTTTAGGGAGGGACAGGGGGGGACAGCCCCAGCATTTT. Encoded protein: CASSLGRDRGGQPQHF.

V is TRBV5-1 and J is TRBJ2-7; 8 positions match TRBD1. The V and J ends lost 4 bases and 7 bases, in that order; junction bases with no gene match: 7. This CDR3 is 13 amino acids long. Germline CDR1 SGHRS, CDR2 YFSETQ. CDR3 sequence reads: CASSTGQVGEQYF. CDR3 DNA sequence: TGCGCCAGCAGCACGGGACAGGTTGGGGAGCAGTACTTC.

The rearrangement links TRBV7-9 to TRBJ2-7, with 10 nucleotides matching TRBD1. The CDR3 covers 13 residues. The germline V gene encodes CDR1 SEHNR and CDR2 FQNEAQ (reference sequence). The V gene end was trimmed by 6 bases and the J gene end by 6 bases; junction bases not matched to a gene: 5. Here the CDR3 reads CASRLGQGLEQYF. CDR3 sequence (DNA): TGTGCCAGCAGACTGGGACAGGGGCTCGAGCAGTACTTC.

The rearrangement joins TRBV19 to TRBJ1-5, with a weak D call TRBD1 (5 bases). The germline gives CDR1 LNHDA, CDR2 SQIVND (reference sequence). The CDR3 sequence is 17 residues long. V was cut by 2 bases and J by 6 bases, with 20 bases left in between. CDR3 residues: CASSILIGRVASQPQHF. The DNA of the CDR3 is TGTGCCAGTAGTATATTAATCGGCAGGGTGGCTTCTCAGCCCCAGCATTTT.

The CDR3 loop is CASSSNYEQYF. The CDR3 region has the DNA TGCGCCAGCAGCTCGAACTACGAGCAGTACTTC. J is TRBJ2-5 and V is TRBV5-1, with no clear D. The closer fit of TRBJ2-7 to the DNA end suggests the J call may be wrong. Germline loops: CDR1 SGHRS, CDR2 YFSETQ. CDR3 length equals 11 residues.

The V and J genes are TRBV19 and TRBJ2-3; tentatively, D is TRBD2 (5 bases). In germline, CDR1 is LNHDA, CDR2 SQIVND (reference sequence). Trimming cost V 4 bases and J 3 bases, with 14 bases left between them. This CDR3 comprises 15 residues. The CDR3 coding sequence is TGTGCCAGTAGTAGCCGGGGAGTGGGGACAGATACGCAGTATTTT. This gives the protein CASSSRGVGTDTQYF.

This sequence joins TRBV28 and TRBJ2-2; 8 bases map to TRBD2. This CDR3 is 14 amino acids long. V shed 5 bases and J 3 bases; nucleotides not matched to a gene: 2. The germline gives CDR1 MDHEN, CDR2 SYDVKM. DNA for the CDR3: TGTGCCAGCAGTCTAGCGGGCTACACCGGGGAGCTGTTTTTT. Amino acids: CASSLAGYTGELFF. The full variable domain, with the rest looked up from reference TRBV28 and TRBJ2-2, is DVKVTQSSRYLVKRTGEKVFLECVQDMDHENMFWYRQDPGLGLRLIYFSYDVKMKEKGDIPEGYSVSREKKERFSLILESASTNQTSMYLCASSLAGYTGELFFGEGSRLTVL.

DNA for the CDR3: TGTGCCAGCAGTTTAAGCGGGACAGGGGGCAACTATGGCTACACCTTC. This codes for CASSLSGTGGNYGYTF. The chain employs TRBV28 and TRBJ1-2; TRBD1 matches 12 bases. The J segment lost 2 bases and the V segment lost 2 bases, leaving 3 bases of the junction unmatched. Germline V gene lookup returns CDR1 MDHEN and CDR2 SYDVKM. The CDR3 has 16 amino acids.

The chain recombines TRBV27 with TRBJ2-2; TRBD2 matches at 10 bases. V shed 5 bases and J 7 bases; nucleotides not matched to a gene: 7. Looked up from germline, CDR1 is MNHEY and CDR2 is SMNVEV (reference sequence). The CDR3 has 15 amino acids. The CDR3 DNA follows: TGTGCCAGCAGTATACTAGCGGGGCAGGGCGGGGAGCTGTTTTTT. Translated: CASSILAGQGGELFF.

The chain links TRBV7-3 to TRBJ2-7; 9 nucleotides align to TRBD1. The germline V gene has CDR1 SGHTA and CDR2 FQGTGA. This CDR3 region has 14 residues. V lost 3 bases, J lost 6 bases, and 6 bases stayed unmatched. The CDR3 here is CASSLGQGVGEQYF. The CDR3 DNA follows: TGTGCCAGCAGCTTGGGACAGGGAGTTGGCGAGCAGTACTTC.

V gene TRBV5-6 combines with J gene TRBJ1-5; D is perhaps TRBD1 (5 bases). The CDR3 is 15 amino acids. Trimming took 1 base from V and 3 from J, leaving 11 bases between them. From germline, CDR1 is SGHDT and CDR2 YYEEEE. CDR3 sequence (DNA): TGTGCCAGCAGCTTGCGAGCAGGGAACAATCAGCCCCAGCATTTT. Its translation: CASSLRAGNNQPQHF.

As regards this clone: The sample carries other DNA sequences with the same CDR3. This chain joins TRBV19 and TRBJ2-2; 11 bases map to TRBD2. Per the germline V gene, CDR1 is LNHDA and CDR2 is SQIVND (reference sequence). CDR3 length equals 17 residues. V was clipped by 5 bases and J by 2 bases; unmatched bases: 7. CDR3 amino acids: CASSLGTSGANTGELFF. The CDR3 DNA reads TGTGCCAGTAGTCTGGGGACTAGCGGAGCAAACACCGGGGAGCTGTTTTTT. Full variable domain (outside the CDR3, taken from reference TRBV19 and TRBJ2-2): DGGITQSPKYLFRKEGQNVTLSCEQNLNHDAMYWYRQDPGQGLRLIYYSQIVNDFQKGDIAEGYSVSREKKESFPLTVTSAQKNPTAFYLCASSLGTSGANTGELFFGEGSRLTVL.

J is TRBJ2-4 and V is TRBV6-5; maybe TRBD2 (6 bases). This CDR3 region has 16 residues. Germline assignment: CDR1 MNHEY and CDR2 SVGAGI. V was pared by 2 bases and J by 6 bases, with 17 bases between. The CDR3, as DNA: TGTGCCAGCAGTTACGTCAGCGGGTTGGGGTTAAACATTCAGTACTTC. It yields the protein CASSYVSGLGLNIQYF.